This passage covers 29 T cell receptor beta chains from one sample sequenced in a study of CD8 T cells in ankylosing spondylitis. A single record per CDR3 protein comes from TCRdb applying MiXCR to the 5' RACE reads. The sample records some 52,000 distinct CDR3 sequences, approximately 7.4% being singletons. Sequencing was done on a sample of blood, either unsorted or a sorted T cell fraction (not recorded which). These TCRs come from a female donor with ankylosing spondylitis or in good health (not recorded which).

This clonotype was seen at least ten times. CDR3 loop: CASSLVTDLGAYNEQFF. The CDR3 DNA reads TGCGCCAGCAGCTTGGTGACAGACCTAGGCGCCTACAATGAGCAGTTCTTC. The chain has TRBV5-1 and TRBJ2-1, with D maybe TRBD1 (5 bases). The CDR3 has 17 residues. Trimming removed 0 bases from V and 2 bases from J, with 15 bases in between. CDR1 and CDR2 (germline): SGHRS, YFSETQ. The full variable domain, rest sourced from reference TRBV5-1 and TRBJ2-1, is KAGVTQTPRYLIKTRGQQVTLSCSPISGHRSVSWYQQTPGQGLQFLFEYFSETQRNKGNFPGRFSGRQFSNSRSEMNVSTLELGDSALYLCASSLVTDLGAYNEQFFGPGTRLTVL.

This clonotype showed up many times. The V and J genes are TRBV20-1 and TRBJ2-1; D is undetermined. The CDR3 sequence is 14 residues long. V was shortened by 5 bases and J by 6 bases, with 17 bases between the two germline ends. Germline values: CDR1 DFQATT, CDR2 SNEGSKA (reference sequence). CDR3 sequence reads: CSAPVQRGLNEQFF. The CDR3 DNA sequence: TGCAGTGCTCCGGTACAGCGAGGTCTCAATGAGCAGTTCTTC.

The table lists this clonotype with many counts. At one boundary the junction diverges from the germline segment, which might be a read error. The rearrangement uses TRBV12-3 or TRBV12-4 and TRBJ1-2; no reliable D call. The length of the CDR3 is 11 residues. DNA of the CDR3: TGTGCCAGCAGTTTCCGCGGGAGGGCGGGGTTC. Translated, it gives CASSFRGRAGF.

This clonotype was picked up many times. CDR3 DNA sequence: TGTGCCAGCAGCCAAGCTCGGACCCCTTTTTTGGCCCACACTGAAGCTTTCTTT. It encodes CASSQARTPFLAHTEAFF. V and J are TRBV14 and TRBJ1-1; D ambiguous. There are 18 residues in the CDR3. CDR1 SGHDN and CDR2 FVKESK come from the germline V gene. The V gene lost 1 base and the J gene lost 3 bases, with 21 bases spanning the gap.

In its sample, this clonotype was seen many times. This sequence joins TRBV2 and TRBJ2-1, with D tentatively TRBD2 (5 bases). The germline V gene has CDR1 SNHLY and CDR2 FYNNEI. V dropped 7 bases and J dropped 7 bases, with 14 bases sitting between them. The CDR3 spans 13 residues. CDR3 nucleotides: TGTGCCAGCAACCCGGGGAACTGGAATGAGCAGTTCTTC. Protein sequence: CASNPGNWNEQFF.

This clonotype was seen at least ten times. The CDR3 region has the DNA TGTGCCAGCTCAGCGGGGGTGCAAGAGACCCAGTACTTC. Its translation: CASSAGVQETQYF. This chain joins TRBV18 and TRBJ2-5, with 7 bases that match TRBD2. Per the germline V gene, CDR1 is KGHSH and CDR2 is LQKENI. There are 13 residues in the CDR3. Trimming cost V 5 bases and J 2 bases; bases outside gene matches: 2.

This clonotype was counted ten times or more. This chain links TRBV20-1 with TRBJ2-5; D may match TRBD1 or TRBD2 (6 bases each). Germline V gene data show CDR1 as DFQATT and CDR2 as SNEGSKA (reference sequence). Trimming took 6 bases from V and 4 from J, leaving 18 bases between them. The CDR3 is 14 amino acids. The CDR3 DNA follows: TGCAGTGCACCCGGGGGCGGTAACCGAGAGACCCAGTACTTC. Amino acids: CSAPGGGNRETQYF.

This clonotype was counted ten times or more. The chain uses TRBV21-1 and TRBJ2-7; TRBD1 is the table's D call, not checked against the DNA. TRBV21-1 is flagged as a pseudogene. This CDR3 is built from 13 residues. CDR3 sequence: CASISGGPYEQYV. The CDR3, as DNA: TGTGCCAGCATCTCAGGGGGACCCTACGAGCAGTACGTC.

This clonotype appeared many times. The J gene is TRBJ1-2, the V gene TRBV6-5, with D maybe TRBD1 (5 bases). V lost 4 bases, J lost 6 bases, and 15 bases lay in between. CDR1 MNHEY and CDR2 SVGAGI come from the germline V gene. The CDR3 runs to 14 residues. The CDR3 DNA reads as TGTGCCAGCAGTTCCCGCGGACACGAGGATGGCTACACCTTC. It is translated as CASSSRGHEDGYTF.

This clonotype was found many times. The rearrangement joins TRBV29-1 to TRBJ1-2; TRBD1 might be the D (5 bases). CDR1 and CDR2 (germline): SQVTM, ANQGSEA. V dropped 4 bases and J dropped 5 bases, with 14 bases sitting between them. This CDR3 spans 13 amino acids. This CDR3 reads CSVVGTAPYGYTF. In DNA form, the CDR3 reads TGCAGCGTTGTCGGGACGGCACCTTATGGCTACACCTTC.

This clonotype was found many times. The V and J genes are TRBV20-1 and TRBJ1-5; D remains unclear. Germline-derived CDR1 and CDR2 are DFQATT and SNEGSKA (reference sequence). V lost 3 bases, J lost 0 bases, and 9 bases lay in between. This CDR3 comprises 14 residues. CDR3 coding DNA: TGCAGTGCTAGGGCCCAGGTTAGCAATCAGCCCCAGCATTTT. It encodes CSARAQVSNQPQHF.

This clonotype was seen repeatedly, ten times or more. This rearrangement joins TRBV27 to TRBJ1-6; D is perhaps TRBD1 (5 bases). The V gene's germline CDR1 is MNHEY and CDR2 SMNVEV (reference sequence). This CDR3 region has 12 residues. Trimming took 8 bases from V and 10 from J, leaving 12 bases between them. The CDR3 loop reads CASAWAGSPLHF. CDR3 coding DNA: TGTGCCAGCGCTTGGGCAGGGTCACCCCTCCACTTT.

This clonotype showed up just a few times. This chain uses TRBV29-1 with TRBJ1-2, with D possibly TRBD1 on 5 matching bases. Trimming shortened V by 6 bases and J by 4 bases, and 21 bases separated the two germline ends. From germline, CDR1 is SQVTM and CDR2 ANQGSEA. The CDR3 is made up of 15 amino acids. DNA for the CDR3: TGCAGCGTGGGAACGGGACCTCCCCGGGGCTATGGCTACACCTTC. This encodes CSVGTGPPRGYGYTF. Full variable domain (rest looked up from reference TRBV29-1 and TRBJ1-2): SAVISQKPSRDICQRGTSLTIQCQVDSQVTMMFWYRQQPGQSLTLIATANQGSEATYESGFVIDKFPISRPNLTFSTLTVSNMSPEDSSIYLCSVGTGPPRGYGYTFGSGTRLTVV.

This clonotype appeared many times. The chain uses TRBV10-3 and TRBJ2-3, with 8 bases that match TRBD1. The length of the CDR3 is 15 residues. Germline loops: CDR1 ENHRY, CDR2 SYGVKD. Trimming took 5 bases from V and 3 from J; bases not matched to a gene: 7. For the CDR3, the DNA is TGTGCCATCAGTACGACTCAGGGGGCAACAGATACGCAGTATTTT. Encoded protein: CAISTTQGATDTQYF.

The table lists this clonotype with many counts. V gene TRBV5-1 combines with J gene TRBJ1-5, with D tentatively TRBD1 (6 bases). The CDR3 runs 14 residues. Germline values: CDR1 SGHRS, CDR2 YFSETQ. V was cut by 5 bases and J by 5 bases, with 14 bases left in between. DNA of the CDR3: TGCGCCAGCAGGGCGAGGGGGGACGATCAGCCCCAGCATTTT. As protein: CASRARGDDQPQHF.

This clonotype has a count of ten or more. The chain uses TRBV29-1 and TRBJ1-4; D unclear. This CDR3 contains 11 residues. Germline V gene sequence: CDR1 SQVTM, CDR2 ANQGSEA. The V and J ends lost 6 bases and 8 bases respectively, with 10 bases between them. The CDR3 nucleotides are TGCAGCGTCAGAAGCGGAGAAAAACTGTTTTTT. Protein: CSVRSGEKLFF.

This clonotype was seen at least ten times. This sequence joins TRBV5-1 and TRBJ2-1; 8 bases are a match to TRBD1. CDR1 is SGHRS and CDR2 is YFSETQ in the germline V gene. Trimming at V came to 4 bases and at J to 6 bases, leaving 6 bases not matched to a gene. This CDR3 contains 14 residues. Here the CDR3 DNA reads TGCGCCAGCAGCATTGGACAGGGCGGCAATGAGCAGTTCTTC. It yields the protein CASSIGQGGNEQFF.

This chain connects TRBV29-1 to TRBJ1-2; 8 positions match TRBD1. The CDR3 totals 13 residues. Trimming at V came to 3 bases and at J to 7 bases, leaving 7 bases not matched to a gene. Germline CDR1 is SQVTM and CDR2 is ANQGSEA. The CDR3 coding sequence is TGCAGCGTTGAGTCGGACAGGGACTGTGGCTACACCTTC. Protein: CSVESDRDCGYTF.

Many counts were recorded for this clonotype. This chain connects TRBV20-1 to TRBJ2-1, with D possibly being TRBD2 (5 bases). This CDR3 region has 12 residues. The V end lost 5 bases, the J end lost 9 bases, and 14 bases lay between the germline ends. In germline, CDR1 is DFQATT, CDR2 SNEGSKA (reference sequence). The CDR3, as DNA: TGCAGTGCTGAAACTAGTAACTCTGAGCAGTTCTTC. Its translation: CSAETSNSEQFF.

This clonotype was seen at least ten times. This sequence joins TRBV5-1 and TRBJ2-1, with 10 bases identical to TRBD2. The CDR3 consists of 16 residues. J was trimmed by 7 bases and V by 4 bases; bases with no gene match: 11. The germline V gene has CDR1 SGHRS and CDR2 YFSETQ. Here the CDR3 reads CASSRDGLAVENEQFF. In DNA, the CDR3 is TGCGCCAGCAGCCGGGACGGACTAGCGGTCGAAAATGAGCAGTTCTTC. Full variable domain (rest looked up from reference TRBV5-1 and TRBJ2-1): KAGVTQTPRYLIKTRGQQVTLSCSPISGHRSVSWYQQTPGQGLQFLFEYFSETQRNKGNFPGRFSGRQFSNSRSEMNVSTLELGDSALYLCASSRDGLAVENEQFFGPGTRLTVL.

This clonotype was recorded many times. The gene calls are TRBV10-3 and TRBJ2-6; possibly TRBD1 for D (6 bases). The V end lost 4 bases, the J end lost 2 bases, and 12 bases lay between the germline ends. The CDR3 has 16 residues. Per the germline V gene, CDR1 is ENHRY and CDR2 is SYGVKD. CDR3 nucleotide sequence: TGTGCCATCAGTGCGGACAGAGACCCTGGGGCCAACGTCCTGACTTTC. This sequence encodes CAISADRDPGANVLTF.

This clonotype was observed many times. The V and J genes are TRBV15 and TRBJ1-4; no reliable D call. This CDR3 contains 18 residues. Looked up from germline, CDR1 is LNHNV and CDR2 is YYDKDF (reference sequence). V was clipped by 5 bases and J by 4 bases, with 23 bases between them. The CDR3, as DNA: TGTGCCACCAGCTCTCTCAGAGGTGGGAACGGAGTTAATGAAAAACTGTTTTTT. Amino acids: CATSSLRGGNGVNEKLFF.

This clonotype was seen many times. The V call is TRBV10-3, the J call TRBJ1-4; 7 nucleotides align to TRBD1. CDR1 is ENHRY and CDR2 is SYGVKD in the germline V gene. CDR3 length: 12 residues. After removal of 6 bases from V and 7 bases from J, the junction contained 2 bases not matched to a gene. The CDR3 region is CAISGQAEKLFF. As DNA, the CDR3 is TGTGCCATCAGCGGACAGGCTGAAAAACTGTTTTTT.

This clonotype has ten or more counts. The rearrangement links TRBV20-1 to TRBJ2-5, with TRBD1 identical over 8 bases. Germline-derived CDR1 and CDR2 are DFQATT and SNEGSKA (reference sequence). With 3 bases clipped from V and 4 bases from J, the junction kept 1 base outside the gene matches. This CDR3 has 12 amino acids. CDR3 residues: CSASRGRETQYF. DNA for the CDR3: TGCAGTGCTAGCAGGGGGCGAGAGACCCAGTACTTC.

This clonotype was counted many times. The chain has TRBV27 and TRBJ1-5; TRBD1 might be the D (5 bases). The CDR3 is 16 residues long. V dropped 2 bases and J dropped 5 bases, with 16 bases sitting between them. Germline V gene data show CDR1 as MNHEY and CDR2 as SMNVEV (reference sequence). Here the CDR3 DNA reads TGTGCCAGCAGTTTAGATCCCGCAGGGTCGGATCAGCCCCAGCATTTT. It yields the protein CASSLDPAGSDQPQHF.

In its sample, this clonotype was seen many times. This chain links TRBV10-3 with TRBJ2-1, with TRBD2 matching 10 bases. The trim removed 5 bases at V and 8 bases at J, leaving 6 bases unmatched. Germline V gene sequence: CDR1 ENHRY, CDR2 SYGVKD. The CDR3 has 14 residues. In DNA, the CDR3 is TGTGCCATCAGTAGTCTAGCGGGGGAGGATGAGCAGTTCTTC. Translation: CAISSLAGEDEQFF.

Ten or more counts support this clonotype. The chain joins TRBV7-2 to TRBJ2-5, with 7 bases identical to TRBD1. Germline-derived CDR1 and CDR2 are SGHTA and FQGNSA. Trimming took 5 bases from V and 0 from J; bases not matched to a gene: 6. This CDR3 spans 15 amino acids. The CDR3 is CASSTRQGHQETQYF. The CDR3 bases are TGTGCCAGCAGCACCCGACAGGGTCACCAAGAGACCCAGTACTTC.

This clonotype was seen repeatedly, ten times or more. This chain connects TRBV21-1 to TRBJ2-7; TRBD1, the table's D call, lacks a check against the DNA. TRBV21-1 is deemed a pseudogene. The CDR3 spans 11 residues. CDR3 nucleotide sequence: TGTGCCAGGGACAATATCGGCAAGCAGTACTTC. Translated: CARDNIGKQYF.

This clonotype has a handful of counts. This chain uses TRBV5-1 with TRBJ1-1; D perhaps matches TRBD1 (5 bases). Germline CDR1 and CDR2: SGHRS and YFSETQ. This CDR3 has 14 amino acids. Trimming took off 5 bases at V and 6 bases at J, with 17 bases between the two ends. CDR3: CASRDAGTIPEAFF. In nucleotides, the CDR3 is TGCGCCAGCAGAGATGCTGGGACGATCCCTGAAGCTTTCTTT.